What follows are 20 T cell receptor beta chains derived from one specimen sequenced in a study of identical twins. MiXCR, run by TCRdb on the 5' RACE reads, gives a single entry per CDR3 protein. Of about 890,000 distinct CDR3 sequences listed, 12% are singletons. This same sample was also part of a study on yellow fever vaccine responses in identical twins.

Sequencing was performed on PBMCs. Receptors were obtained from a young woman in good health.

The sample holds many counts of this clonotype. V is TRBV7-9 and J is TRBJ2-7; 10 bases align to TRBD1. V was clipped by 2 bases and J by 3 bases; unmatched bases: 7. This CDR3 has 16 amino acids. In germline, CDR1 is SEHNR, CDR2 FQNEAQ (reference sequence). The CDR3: CASSLPLRTGGYEQYV. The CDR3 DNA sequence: TGTGCCAGCAGCTTACCCCTTAGGACAGGGGGCTACGAGCAGTACGTC.

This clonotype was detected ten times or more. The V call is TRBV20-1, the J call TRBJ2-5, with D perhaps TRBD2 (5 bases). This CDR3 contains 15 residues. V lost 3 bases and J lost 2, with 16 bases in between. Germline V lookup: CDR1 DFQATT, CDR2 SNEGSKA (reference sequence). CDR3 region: CSASWIPTGQETQYF. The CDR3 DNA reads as TGCAGTGCTAGCTGGATCCCGACGGGGCAAGAGACCCAGTACTTC.

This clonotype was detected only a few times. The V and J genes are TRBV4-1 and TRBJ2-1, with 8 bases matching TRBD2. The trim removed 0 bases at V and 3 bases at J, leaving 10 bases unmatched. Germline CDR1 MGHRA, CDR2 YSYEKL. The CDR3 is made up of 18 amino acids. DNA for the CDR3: TGCGCCAGCAGCCAAGAAAGTTCAGCGGGGGCCTACTACAATGAGCAGTTCTTC. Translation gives CASSQESSAGAYYNEQFF.

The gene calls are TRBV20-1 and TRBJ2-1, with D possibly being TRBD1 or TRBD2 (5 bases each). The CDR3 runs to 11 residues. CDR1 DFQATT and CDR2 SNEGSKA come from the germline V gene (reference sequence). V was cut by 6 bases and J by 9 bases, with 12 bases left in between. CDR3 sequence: CSAWGGGEQFF. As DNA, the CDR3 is TGCAGTGCATGGGGTGGGGGTGAGCAGTTCTTC.

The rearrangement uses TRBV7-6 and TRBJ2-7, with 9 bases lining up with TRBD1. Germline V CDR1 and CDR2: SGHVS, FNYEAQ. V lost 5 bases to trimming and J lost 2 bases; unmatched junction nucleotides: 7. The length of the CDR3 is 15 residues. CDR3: CASSPRTGEAYEQYF. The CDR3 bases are TGTGCCAGCAGCCCGAGGACAGGGGAGGCCTACGAGCAGTACTTC.

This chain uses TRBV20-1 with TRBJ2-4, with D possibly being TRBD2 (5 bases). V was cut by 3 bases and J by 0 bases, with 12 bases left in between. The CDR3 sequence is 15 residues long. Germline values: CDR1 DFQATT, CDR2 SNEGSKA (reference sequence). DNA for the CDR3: TGCAGTGCTAGCCCCCGGGATCTAGCCAAAAACATTCAGTACTTC. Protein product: CSASPRDLAKNIQYF.

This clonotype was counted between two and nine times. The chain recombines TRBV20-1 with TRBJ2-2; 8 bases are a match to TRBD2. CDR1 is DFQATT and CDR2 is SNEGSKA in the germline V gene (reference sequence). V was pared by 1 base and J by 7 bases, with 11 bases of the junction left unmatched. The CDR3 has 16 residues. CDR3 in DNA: TGCAGTGCTAGAGCCGGGGGGTTACTAGCGGACGGGGAGCTGTTTTTT. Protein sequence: CSARAGGLLADGELFF.

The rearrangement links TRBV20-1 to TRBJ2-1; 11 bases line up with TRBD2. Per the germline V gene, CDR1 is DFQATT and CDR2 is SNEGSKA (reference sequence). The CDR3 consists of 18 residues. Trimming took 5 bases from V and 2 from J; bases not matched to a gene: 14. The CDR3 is CSALRLAGLSWPYNEQFF. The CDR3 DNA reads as TGCAGTGCTCTCAGACTAGCGGGGTTGTCTTGGCCCTACAATGAGCAGTTCTTC.

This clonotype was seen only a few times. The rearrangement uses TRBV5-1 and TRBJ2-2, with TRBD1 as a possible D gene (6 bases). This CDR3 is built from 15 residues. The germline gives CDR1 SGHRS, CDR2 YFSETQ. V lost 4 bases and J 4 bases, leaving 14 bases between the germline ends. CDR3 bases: TGCGCCAGCAGCACGGGACATTCGGGCACCGGGGAGCTGTTTTTT. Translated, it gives CASSTGHSGTGELFF.

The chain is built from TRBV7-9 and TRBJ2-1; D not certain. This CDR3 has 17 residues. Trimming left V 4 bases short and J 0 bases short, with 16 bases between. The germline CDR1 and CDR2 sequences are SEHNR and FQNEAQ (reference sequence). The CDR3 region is CASSSIWRLSSYNEQFF. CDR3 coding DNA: TGTGCCAGCAGCTCTATCTGGCGGTTAAGCTCCTACAATGAGCAGTTCTTC.

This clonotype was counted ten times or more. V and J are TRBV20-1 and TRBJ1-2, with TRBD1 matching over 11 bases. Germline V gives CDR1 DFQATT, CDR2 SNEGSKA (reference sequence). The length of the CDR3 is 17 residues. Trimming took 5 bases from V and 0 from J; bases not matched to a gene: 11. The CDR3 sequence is CSAPKGQGERANYGYTF. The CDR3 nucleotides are TGCAGTGCTCCTAAGGGACAGGGGGAACGAGCTAACTATGGCTACACCTTC.

DNA of the CDR3: TGCAGTGCTAGAGATCGGGGTGGCGTTTATTCACCCCTCCACTTT. This codes for CSARDRGGVYSPLHF. This chain links TRBV20-1 with TRBJ1-6; D not certain. The CDR3 totals 15 residues. The V end lost 0 bases, the J end lost 8 bases, and 14 bases lay between the germline ends. The V gene's germline CDR1 is DFQATT and CDR2 SNEGSKA (reference sequence).

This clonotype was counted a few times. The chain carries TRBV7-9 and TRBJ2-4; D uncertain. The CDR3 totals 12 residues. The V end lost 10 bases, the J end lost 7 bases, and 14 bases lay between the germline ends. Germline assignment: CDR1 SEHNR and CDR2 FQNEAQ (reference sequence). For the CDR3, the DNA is TGTGCCACCTCCTCCCTGCCCAACATTCAGTACTTC. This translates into CATSSLPNIQYF.

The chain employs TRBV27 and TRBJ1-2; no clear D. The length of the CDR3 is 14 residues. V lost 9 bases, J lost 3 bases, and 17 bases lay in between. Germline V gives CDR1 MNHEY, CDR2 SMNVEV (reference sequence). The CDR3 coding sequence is TGTGCCAGTGGATTGTCTGGGGTTCACTATGGCTACACCTTC. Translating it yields CASGLSGVHYGYTF.

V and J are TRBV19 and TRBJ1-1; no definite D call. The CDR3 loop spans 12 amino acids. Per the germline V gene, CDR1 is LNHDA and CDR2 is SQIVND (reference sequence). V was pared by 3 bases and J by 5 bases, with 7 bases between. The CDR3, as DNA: TGTGCCAGTAGTATGCGGCGGACTGAAGCTTTCTTT. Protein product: CASSMRRTEAFF.

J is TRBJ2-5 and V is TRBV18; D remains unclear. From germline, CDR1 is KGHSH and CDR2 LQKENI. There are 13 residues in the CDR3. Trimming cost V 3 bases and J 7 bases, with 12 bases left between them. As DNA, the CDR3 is TGTGCCAGCTCACCCGGGCCCCTCCGGACCCAGTACTTC. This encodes CASSPGPLRTQYF.

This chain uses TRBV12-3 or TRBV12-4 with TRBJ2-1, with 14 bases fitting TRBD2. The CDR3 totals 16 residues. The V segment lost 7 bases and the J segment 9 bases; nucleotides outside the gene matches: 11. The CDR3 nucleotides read TGTGCCAGCACTATCGGACTAGCGGGAGGTTTAAGTGAGCAGTTCTTC. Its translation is CASTIGLAGGLSEQFF.

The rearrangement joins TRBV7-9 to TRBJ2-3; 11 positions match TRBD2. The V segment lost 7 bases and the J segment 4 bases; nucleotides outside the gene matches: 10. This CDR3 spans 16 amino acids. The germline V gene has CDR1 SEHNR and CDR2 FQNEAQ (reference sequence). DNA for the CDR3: TGTGCCAGCAATTATTTTGTAGCGGGAGGGCCAGATACGCAGTATTTT. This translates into CASNYFVAGGPDTQYF.

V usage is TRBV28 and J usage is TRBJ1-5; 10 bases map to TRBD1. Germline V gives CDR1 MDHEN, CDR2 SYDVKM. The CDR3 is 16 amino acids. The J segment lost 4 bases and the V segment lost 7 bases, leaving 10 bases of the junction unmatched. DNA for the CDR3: TGTGCCAGCACGTCCCGGGGACAGGGGTTAAATCAGCCCCAGCATTTT. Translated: CASTSRGQGLNQPQHF.

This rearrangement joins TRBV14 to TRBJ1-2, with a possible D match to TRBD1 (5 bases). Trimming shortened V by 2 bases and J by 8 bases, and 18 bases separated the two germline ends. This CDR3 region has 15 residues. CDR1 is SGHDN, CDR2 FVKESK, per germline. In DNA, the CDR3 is TGTGCCAGCAGCCAAATGAGGACACAAATGGGAGGCTACACCTTC. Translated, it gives CASSQMRTQMGGYTF.